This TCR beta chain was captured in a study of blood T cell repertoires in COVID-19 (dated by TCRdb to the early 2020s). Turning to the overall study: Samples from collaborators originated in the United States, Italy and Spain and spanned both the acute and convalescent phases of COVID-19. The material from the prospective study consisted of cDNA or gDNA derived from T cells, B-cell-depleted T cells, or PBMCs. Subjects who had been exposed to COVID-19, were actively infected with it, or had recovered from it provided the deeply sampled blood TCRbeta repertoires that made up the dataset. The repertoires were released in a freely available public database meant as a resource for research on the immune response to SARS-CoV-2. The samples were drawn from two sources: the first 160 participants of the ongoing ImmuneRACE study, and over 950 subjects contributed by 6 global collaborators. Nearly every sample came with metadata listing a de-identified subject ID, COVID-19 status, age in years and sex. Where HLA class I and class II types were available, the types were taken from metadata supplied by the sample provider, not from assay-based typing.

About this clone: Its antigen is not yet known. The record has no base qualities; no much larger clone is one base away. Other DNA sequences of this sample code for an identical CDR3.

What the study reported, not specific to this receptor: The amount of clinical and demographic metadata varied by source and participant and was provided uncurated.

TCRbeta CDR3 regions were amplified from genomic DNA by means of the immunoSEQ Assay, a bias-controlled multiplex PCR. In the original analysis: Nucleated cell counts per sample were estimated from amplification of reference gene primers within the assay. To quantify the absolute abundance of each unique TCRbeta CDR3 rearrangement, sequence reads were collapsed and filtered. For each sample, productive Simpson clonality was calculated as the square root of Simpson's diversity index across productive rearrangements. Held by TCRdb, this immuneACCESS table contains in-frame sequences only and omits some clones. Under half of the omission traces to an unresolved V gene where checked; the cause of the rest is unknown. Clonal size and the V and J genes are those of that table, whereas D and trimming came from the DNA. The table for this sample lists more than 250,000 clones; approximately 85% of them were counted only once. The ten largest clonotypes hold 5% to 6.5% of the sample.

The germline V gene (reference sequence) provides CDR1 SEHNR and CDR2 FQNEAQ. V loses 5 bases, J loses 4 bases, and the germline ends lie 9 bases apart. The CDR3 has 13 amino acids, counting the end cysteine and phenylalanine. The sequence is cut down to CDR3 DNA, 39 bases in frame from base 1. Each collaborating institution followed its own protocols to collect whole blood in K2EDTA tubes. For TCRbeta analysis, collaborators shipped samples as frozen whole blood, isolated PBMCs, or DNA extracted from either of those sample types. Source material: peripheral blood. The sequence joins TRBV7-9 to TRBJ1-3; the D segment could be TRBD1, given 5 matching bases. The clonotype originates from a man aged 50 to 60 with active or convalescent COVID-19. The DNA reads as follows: TGTGCCAGCAGCCTCAGGGCAGGAAACACCATATATTTT. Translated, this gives CASSLRAGNTIYF.